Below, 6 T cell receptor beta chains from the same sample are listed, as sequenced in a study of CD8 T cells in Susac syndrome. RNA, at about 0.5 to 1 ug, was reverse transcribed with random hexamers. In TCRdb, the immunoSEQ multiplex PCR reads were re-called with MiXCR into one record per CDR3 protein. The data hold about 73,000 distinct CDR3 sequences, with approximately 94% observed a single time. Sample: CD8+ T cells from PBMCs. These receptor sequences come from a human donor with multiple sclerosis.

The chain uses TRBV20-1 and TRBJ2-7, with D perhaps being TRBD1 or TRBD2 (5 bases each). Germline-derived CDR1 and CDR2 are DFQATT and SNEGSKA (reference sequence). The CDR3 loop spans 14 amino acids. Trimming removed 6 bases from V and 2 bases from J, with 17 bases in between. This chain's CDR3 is CSAQKGTNAYEQYF. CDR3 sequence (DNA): TGCAGTGCACAGAAAGGGACGAACGCCTACGAGCAGTACTTC.

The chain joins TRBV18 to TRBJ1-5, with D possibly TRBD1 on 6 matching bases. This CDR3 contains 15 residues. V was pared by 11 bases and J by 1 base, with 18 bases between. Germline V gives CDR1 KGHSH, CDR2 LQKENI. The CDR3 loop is CAGVAGEGSNQPQHF. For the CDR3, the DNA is TGTGCCGGGGTTGCAGGGGAGGGGAGCAATCAGCCCCAGCATTTT.

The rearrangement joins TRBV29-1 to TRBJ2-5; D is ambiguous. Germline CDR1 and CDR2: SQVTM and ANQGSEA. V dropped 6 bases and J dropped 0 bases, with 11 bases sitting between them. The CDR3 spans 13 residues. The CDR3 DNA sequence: TGCAGCGTCCTCTCTCAGTACCAAGAGACCCAGTACTTC. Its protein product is CSVLSQYQETQYF.

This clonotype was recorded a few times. The CDR3 DNA is TGTGCCAGCAGCTTAGAACATCAGCCCCAGCATTTT. Translation: CASSLEHQPQHF. The chain carries TRBV7-8 and TRBJ1-5; unclear D gene. Germline V gene sequence: CDR1 SGHVS, CDR2 FQNEAQ. The CDR3 sequence is 12 residues long. V gave up 1 base and J gave up 5 bases, with 3 bases separating them.

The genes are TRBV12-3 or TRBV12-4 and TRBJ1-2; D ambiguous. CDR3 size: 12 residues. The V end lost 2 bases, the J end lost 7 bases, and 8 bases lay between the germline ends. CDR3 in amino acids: CASSLKGSGYTF. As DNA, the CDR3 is TGTGCCAGCAGTTTAAAAGGAAGTGGCTACACCTTC.

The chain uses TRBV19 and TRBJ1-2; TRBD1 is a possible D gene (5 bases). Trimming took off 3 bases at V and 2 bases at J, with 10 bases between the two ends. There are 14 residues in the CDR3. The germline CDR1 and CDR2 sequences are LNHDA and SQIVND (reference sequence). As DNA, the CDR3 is TGTGCCAGTAGTATGGTTCAGGGCAACTATGGCTACACCTTC. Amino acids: CASSMVQGNYGYTF.